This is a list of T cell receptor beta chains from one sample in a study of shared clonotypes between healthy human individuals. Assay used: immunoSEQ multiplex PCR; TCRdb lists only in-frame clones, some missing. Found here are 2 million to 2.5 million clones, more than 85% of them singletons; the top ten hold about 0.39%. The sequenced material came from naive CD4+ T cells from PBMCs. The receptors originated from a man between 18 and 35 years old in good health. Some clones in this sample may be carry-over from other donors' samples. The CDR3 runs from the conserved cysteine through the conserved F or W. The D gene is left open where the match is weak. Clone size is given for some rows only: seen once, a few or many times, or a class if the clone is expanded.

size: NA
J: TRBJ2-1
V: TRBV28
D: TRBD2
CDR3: CASSPLRGRAHNEQFF
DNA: TGTGCCAGCAGCCCCCTCCGCGGGAGGGCTCACAATGAGCAGTTCTTC

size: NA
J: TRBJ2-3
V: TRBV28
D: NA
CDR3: CASSPPQSTDTQYF
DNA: TGTGCCAGCAGTCCTCCACAAAGCACAGATACGCAGTATTTT

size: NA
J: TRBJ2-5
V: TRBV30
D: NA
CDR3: CAWTASDMETQYF
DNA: TGTGCCTGGACTGCTAGCGATATGGAGACCCAGTACTTC

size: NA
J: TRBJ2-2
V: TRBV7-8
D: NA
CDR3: CASSVWRNTGELFF
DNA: TGTGCCAGCAGCGTCTGGCGGAACACCGGGGAGCTGTTTTTT

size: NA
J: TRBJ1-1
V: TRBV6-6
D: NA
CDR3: CASSYGAPNTEAFF
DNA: TGTGCCAGCAGTTATGGGGCCCCTAACACTGAAGCTTTCTTT

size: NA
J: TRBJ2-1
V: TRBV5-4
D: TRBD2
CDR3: CASSLVLAGDRNEQFF
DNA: TGTGCCAGCAGCTTGGTACTAGCGGGAGATAGGAATGAGCAGTTCTTC

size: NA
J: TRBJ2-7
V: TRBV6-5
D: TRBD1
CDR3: CASRHRDRGNYEQYF
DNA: TGTGCCAGCAGGCACAGGGACAGGGGGAACTACGAGCAGTACTTC

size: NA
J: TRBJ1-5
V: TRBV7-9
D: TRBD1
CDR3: CASSLPDRPHFFSNQPQHF
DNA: TGTGCCAGCAGCTTACCGGACAGGCCACATTTTTTTAGCAATCAGCCCCAGCATTTT

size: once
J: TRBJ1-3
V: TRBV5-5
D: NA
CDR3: CASLIHPSGNTIYF
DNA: TGTGCCAGCCTAATCCACCCCTCTGGAAACACCATATATTTT

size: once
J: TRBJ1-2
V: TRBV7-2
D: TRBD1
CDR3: CASSQRTGLYGYTF
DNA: TGTGCCAGCAGCCAACGGACAGGGCTATATGGCTACACCTTC

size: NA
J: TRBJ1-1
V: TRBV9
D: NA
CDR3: CASSVDPGLDTEAFF
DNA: TGTGCCAGCAGCGTAGACCCGGGTTTGGACACTGAAGCTTTCTTT

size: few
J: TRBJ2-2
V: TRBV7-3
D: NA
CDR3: CASSLTSDTGELFF
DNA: TGTGCCAGCAGCTTAACGTCCGATACCGGGGAGCTGTTTTTT

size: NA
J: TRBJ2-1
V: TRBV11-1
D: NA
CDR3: CASSLVAGLPYNEQFF
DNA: TGTGCCAGCAGCTTAGTGGCGGGCCTCCCTTACAATGAGCAGTTCTTC

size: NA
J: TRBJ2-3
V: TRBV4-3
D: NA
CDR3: CASSQDLPDTQYF
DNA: TGCGCCAGCAGCCAAGATTTACCTGATACGCAGTATTTT

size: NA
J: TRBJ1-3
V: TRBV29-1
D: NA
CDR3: CSVVDASFWGGNTIYF
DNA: TGCAGCGTCGTCGATGCTTCCTTTTGGGGTGGAAACACCATATATTTT

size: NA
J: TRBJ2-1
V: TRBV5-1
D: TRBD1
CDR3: CASSSDRAPYNEQFF
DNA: TGCGCCAGCAGCTCGGACAGGGCCCCCTACAATGAGCAGTTCTTC

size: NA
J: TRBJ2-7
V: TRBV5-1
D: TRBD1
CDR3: CASSPAGTGVSYEQYF
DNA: TGCGCCAGCAGCCCGGCTGGGACAGGGGTTTCCTACGAGCAGTACTTC

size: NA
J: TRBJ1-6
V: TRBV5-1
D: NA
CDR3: CASSDGQSSYNSPLHF
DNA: TGCGCCAGCAGCGACGGCCAGAGCTCCTATAATTCACCCCTCCACTTT

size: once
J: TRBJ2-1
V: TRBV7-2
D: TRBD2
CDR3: CASSLAGTSGRFLRNEQFF
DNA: TGTGCCAGCAGCTTAGCTGGGACTAGCGGGAGATTCCTGAGGAATGAGCAGTTCTTC

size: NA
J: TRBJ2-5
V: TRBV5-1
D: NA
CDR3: CASSLGGTYLQETQYF
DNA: TGCGCCAGCAGCTTGGGCGGGACATACCTACAAGAGACCCAGTACTTC

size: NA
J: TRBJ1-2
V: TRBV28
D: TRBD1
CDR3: CASSPRVTGVYGYTF
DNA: TGTGCCAGCAGCCCACGAGTGACAGGGGTCTATGGCTACACCTTC

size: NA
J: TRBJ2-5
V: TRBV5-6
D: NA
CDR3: CASSSLGDLQETQYF
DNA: TGTGCCAGCAGCTCATTGGGGGATCTTCAAGAGACCCAGTACTTC

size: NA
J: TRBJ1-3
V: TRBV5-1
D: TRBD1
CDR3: CASSPGQVMTGNTIYF
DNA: TGCGCCAGCAGCCCTGGACAGGTGATGACTGGAAACACCATATATTTT

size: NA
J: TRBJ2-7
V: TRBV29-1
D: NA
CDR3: CSVGWTSYEQYF
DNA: TGCAGCGTTGGGTGGACCTCCTACGAGCAGTACTTC

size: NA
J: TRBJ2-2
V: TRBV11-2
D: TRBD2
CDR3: CAGVDGLAGAGTGELFF
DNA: TGTGCCGGAGTGGACGGACTAGCGGGAGCGGGAACCGGGGAGCTGTTTTTT

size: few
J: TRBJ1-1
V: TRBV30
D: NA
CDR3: CAWSPRWTAFEAFF
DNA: TGTGCCTGGAGCCCGAGATGGACAGCCTTTGAAGCTTTCTTT

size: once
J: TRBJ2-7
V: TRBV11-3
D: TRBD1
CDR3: CASSLEWGQGLSSYEQYF
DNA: TGTGCCAGCAGCTTAGAGTGGGGACAGGGACTCAGCTCCTACGAGCAGTACTTC

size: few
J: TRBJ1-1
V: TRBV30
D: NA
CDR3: CAWSTVRNTEAFF
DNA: TGTGCCTGGAGTACGGTCAGGAACACTGAAGCTTTCTTT

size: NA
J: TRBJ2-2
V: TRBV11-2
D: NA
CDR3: CASSSPGLENTGELFF
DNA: TGTGCCAGCAGCTCGCCGGGACTCGAGAACACCGGGGAGCTGTTTTTT

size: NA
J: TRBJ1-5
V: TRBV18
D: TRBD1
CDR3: CASSPGRRGLLGPQHF
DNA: TGTGCCAGCTCCCCGGGGCGCAGGGGGCTTCTGGGGCCCCAGCATTTT

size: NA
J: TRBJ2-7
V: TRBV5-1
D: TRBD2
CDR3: CASSPHGREGLEQYF
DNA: TGCGCCAGCAGCCCCCATGGGCGGGAGGGTCTCGAGCAGTACTTC

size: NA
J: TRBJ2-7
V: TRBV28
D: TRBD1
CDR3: CASSGPGTGKPYEQYF
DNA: TGTGCCAGCAGTGGCCCGGGGACAGGGAAACCCTACGAGCAGTACTTC

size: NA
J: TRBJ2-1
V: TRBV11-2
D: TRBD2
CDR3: CASSLSGRFYNEQFF
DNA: TGTGCCAGCAGCCTTAGCGGGAGGTTTTACAATGAGCAGTTCTTC

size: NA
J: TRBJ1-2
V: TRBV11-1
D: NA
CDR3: CASSPSTETIYGYTF
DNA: TGTGCCAGCAGCCCATCGACGGAGACAATCTATGGCTACACCTTC

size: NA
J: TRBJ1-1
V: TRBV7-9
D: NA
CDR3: CASSLRLNTEAFF
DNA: TGTGCCAGCAGCTTAAGGTTGAACACTGAAGCTTTCTTT

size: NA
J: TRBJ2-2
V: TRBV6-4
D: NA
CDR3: CASRGNTGELFF
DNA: TGTGCCAGCCGTGGGAACACCGGGGAGCTGTTTTTT

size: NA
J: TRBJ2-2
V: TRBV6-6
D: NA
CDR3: CASRASANTGELFF
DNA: TGTGCCAGCAGGGCTAGCGCGAACACCGGGGAGCTGTTTTTT

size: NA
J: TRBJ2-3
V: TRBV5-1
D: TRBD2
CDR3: CASSSSGDHGTDTQYF
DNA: TGCGCCAGCAGCTCCAGCGGGGACCACGGGACAGATACGCAGTATTTT

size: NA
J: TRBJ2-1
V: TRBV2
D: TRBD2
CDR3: CASSEAVAGSSYEQFF
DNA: TGTGCCAGCAGTGAAGCCGTAGCGGGAAGTAGCTATGAGCAGTTCTTC

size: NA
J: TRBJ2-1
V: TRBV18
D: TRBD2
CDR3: CASLPSGSPYNEQFF
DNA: TGTGCCAGCCTACCAAGCGGGAGCCCCTACAATGAGCAGTTCTTC

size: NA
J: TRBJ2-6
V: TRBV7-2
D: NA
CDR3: CASRRETSGANVLTF
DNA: TGTGCCAGCAGGAGGGAGACCTCTGGGGCCAACGTCCTGACTTTC

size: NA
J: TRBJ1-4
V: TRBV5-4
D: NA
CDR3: CASSLGGGTNEKLFF
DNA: TGTGCCAGCAGCTTGGGTGGGGGTACTAATGAAAAACTGTTTTTT

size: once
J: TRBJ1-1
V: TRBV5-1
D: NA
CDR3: CASSLVRQMNTEAFF
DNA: TGCGCCAGCAGCTTGGTTCGGCAGATGAACACTGAAGCTTTCTTT

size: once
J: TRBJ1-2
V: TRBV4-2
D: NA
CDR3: CASSPEWAGDYGYTF
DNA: TGTGCCAGCAGCCCTGAGTGGGCAGGGGACTATGGCTACACCTTC

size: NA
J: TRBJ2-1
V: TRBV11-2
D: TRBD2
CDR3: CASSLVGTSDPHEQFF
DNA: TGTGCCAGCAGCTTAGTAGGGACTAGCGATCCCCATGAGCAGTTCTTC

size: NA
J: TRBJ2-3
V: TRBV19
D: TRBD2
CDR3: CASGTSGRRDTQYF
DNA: TGTGCCAGTGGGACTAGCGGGAGGAGAGATACGCAGTATTTT

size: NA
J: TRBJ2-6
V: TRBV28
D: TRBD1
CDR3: CASSSRTGRGANVLTF
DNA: TGTGCCAGCAGTTCACGGACAGGGCGTGGGGCCAACGTCCTGACTTTC

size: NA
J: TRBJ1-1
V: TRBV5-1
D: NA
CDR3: CASSFNTLNTEAFF
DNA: TGCGCCAGCAGCTTTAACACACTGAACACTGAAGCTTTCTTT

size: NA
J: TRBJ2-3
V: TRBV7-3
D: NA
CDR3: CASSLRDTDTQYF
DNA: TGTGCCAGCAGCCTCCGGGATACAGATACGCAGTATTTT

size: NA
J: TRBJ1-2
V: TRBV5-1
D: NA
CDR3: CASTITAGVGGYTF
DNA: TGCGCCAGCACCATCACCGCAGGGGTTGGAGGCTACACCTTC

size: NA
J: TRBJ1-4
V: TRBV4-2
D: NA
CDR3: CASSQQGGATNEKLFF
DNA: TGTGCCAGCAGCCAGCAGGGAGGGGCAACTAATGAAAAACTGTTTTTT

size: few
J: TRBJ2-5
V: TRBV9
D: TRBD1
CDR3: CASSVGQGQETQYF
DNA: TGTGCCAGCAGCGTAGGACAGGGCCAAGAGACCCAGTACTTC

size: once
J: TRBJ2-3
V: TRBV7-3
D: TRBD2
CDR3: CASSSQAGEADTQYF
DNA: TGTGCCAGCAGCTCACAAGCGGGGGAGGCAGATACGCAGTATTTT

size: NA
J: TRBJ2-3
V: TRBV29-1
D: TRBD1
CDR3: CSVGQFGTGAYGNTQYF
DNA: TGCAGCGTAGGGCAGTTCGGGACAGGGGCTTATGGGAATACGCAGTATTTT

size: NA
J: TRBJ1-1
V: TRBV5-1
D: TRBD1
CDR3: CASSLGQGVYITEAFF
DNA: TGCGCCAGCAGCTTGGGACAGGGGGTTTACATAACTGAAGCTTTCTTT

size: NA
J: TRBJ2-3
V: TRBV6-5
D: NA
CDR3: CASSEHLRDRGQYF
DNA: TGTGCCAGCAGCGAGCATCTTCGGGACCGCGGACAGTATTTT

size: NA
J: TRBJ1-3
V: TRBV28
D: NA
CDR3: CASSFYGARGNTIYF
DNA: TGTGCCAGCAGTTTCTATGGGGCGCGGGGAAACACCATATATTTT

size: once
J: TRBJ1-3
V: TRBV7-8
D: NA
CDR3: CASSLVLGAGNTIYF
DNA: TGTGCCAGCAGCTTAGTTCTTGGCGCTGGAAACACCATATATTTT

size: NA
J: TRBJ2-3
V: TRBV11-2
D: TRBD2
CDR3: CASSLFPSGSTDTQYF
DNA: TGTGCCAGCAGCTTATTCCCTAGCGGTAGCACAGATACGCAGTATTTT

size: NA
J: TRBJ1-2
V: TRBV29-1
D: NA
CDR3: CSAREAGASVNYGYTF
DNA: TGCAGCGCCAGGGAGGCAGGGGCCTCTGTTAACTATGGCTACACCTTC